This T cell receptor beta chain was sequenced in a study of control samples from healthy donors and cancer patients. The CDR3 sequence is 13 residues long. V lost 4 bases to trimming and J lost 5 bases, with 9 bases between them. The germline gives CDR1 MGHRA, CDR2 YSYEKL. The assay was immunoSEQ multiplex PCR, and TCRdb's table has in-frame clones only and misses some. The repertoire includes 150,000 to 200,000 clones, 88% of them detected once, and 4% to 6% sits in the top ten. The sequenced material came from blood. The receptor was isolated from a woman in her twenties or thirties in good health. The chain couples TRBV4-1 to TRBJ1-5; D is unclear. CDR3 residues: CASSPQIDQPQHF. Here the CDR3 DNA reads TGCGCCAGCAGCCCCCAAATCGATCAGCCCCAGCATTTT.